A single sample gave rise to the 10 T cell receptor beta chains below, sequenced in a study of cytomegalovirus exposure and HLA in healthy donors. Primers: 60 Vbeta forward and 13 Jbeta reverse. Libraries were prepared by immunoSEQ multiplex PCR; TCRdb keeps only in-frame clonotypes and omits some of them. The data contain 150,000 to 200,000 clones, around 77% of them singletons. The sequenced sample was PBMCs. These receptors came from a woman aged 25-40 years in good health and CMV-seropositive.

This rearrangement joins TRBV28 to TRBJ1-6, with 8 bases lining up with TRBD1. Germline V lookup: CDR1 MDHEN, CDR2 SYDVKM. Losses at the gene ends were 6 bases for V and 10 bases for J; bases not matched to a gene: 11. This CDR3 spans 15 amino acids. CDR3 nucleotide sequence: TGTGCCAGCAGGGGGCCGGGACAGGTTCGCTCACCCCTCCACTTT. This sequence encodes CASRGPGQVRSPLHF.

The rearrangement uses TRBV2 and TRBJ1-4; D might be TRBD1 (6 bases). Germline CDR1 is SNHLY and CDR2 is FYNNEI. The CDR3 length is 18 residues. Trimming pared 4 bases from V and 2 bases from J, leaving 20 bases between. CDR3 amino acids: CASSVGHKFRLTNEKLFF. Written as DNA, the CDR3 is TGTGCCAGCAGTGTGGGACATAAATTTCGGCTCACTAATGAAAAACTGTTTTTT.

The chain uses TRBV7-4 and TRBJ2-7; D is perhaps TRBD1 (5 bases). CDR3 size: 17 residues. Germline values: CDR1 SGHVT, CDR2 SQSDAQ. V was clipped by 0 bases and J by 3 bases, with 18 bases between them. DNA of the CDR3: TGTGCCAGCAGCTTAGCGCGACAGATCTTGCAGGGCTACGAGCAGTACTTC. Amino acids: CASSLARQILQGYEQYF.

V is TRBV27 and J is TRBJ2-7; maybe TRBD1 (5 bases). This CDR3 comprises 14 residues. Trimming shortened V by 6 bases and J by 4 bases, and 16 bases separated the two germline ends. Germline CDR1 MNHEY, CDR2 SMNVEV (reference sequence). The CDR3 loop reads CASSPRQGRYEQYF. The DNA for the CDR3 is TGTGCCAGCAGCCCCCGGCAGGGTCGTTACGAGCAGTACTTC.

This chain joins TRBV4-1 and TRBJ1-1, with D possibly TRBD1 on 5 matching bases. Deletions cut 1 base from V and 2 bases from J, with 11 bases between. The CDR3 runs to 15 residues. The V gene's germline CDR1 is MGHRA and CDR2 YSYEKL. The CDR3 here is CASSQGPDRNTEAFF. The CDR3 DNA reads as TGCGCCAGCAGCCAAGGCCCCGACAGAAACACTGAAGCTTTCTTT.

J is TRBJ2-7 and V is TRBV6-5; D not certain. The germline V gene encodes CDR1 MNHEY and CDR2 SVGAGI. There are 16 residues in the CDR3. The V and J ends lost 0 bases and 0 bases respectively, with 12 bases between them. In DNA form, the CDR3 reads TGTGCCAGCAGTTACTCTTATAATCCGTACTCCTACGAGCAGTACTTC. Its translation is CASSYSYNPYSYEQYF.

The CDR3 reads CASSGVQGAISGANVLTF. DNA for the CDR3: TGTGCCAGCAGCGGGGTTCAGGGGGCCATCTCTGGGGCCAACGTCCTGACTTTC. This chain connects TRBV7-9 to TRBJ2-6; 8 bases line up with TRBD1. Per germline, CDR1 SEHNR and CDR2 FQNEAQ (reference sequence). The CDR3 is made up of 18 amino acids. The V segment lost 5 bases and the J segment 0 bases; nucleotides outside the gene matches: 9.

The chain carries TRBV5-1 and TRBJ2-1, with 11 bases identical to TRBD2. CDR1 SGHRS and CDR2 YFSETQ come from the germline V gene. The V segment lost 4 bases and the J segment 4 bases; nucleotides outside the gene matches: 7. CDR3 length: 16 residues. CDR3 residues: CASSPAGTSGYNEQFF. The CDR3 DNA sequence: TGCGCCAGCAGCCCCGCTGGGACTAGCGGATACAATGAGCAGTTCTTC.

This clone was seen just once. V and J are TRBV28 and TRBJ1-2; TRBD1 agrees at 12 bases. The CDR3 has 16 residues. CDR1 is MDHEN and CDR2 is SYDVKM in the germline V gene. V lost 2 bases and J lost 3; bases outside the gene matches: 4. DNA of the CDR3: TGTGCCAGCAGTTTAGGGACAGGGGGCGCGGACTATGGCTACACCTTC. Amino acid sequence: CASSLGTGGADYGYTF.

This clone was picked up one time. The junction departs from the called germline gene at one end, perhaps through a read error. The chain has TRBV7-9 and TRBJ1-2, with a possible D match to TRBD1 (6 bases). The CDR3 extends over 16 amino acids. The germline gives CDR1 SEHNR, CDR2 FQNEAQ (reference sequence). CDR3 in DNA: TGTTCCAGCAGCTTAATCGACAGGTCTCCTAACTATGGCTACACCTTC. This gives the protein CSSSLIDRSPNYGYTF.